This T cell receptor beta chain comes out of a study of blood T cell repertoires in COVID-19 (dated by TCRdb to the early 2020s). With regard to the full study: Collaborator samples came from the United States, Italy and Spain and covered acute and convalescent phases of COVID-19. Where HLA class I and class II types were available, the types were taken from metadata supplied by the sample provider, not from assay-based typing. The dataset comprised deeply sampled blood TCRbeta repertoires from subjects exposed to, actively infected with, or recovered from COVID-19. The repertoires were released in a freely available public database intended as a resource for research on the immune response to SARS-CoV-2. The prospective study material was composed of cDNA or gDNA derived from T cells, B-cell-depleted T cells, or PBMCs. A de-identified subject ID, COVID-19 status, age in years and sex were almost always included in the sample metadata. The samples were drawn from the first 160 participants of the ongoing ImmuneRACE study and from 950 to 1,500 subjects provided by 6 global collaborators.

Findings and caveats that apply to the study as a whole: How much clinical and demographic metadata was included differed by source and by participant, and the metadata was provided uncurated.

Points on this clone: No antigen is known for it. Base-call qualities are not available, and no considerably larger clone is one nucleotide away.

TCRbeta CDR3 regions were amplified from genomic DNA by means of the immunoSEQ Assay, a bias-controlled multiplex PCR. The authors' analysis ran thus. Within the assay, amplification of reference gene primers was used to estimate how many nucleated cells each sample contained. Sequence reads were collapsed and filtered to measure the absolute abundance of every unique TCRbeta CDR3 rearrangement. Productive Simpson clonality was computed per sample as the square root of Simpson's diversity index over productive rearrangements. The table was pulled from immuneACCESS by TCRdb, which kept in-frame rearrangements only. Such tables lose some clones; where checked, under half of the loss comes from unresolved V genes, and the rest has no known cause. The V and J calls and clone size come from that table; D and trimming were worked out from the DNA. The sample profile shows about 190,000 clones; about 85% of them were found once. The ten top clones hold 6.9% of the sample.

In Seattle, one collaborating source enrolled patients while the infection was active and tracked those patients longitudinally over the course of disease. Whole blood was collected in K2EDTA tubes by collaborating institutions according to the institutions' own protocols. For TCRbeta analysis, collaborators shipped samples in one of three forms: frozen whole blood, isolated PBMCs, or DNA extracted from either of those sample types. The germline V gene gives CDR1 as MNHEY and CDR2 as SVGAGI. Clipping removes 8 bases from V and 4 bases from J, with 8 as the unmatched junction base count. From cysteine to phenylalanine, the CDR3 is 13 amino acids long. Just the 39-base CDR3 DNA is kept, in frame starting at base 1.

Sequenced sample: peripheral blood. The V and J genes are TRBV6-5 and TRBJ2-7; TRBD1 aligns with 7 central bases. This clonotype was sampled from an elderly man with COVID-19, enrolled during active disease. The DNA sequence is given as TGTGCCAGCGCCCGGGACAGAGAATACGAGCAGTACTTC. This translates into CASARDREYEQYF.